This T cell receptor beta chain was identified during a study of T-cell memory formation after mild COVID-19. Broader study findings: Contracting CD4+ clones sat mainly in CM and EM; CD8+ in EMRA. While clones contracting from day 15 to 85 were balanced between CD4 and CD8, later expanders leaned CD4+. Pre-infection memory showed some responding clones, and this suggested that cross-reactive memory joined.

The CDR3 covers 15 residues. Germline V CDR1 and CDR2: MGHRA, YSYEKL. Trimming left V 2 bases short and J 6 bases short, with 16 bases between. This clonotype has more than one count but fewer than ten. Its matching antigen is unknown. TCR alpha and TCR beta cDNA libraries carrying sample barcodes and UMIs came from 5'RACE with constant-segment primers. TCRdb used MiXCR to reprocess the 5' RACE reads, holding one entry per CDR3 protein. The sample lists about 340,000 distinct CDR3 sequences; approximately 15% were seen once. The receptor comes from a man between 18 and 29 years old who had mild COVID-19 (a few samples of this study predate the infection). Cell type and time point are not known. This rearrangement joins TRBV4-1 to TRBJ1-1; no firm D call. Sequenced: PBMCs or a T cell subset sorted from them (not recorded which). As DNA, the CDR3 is TGCGCCAGCAGCCAACTCCCCGGGATTACCGCTGAAGCTTTCTTT. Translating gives CASSQLPGITAEAFF.